Below, 9 T cell receptor beta chains from the same sample are listed, as sequenced in a study of vaccination and CD4 T cells after COVID-19. Their target antigens are unknown. The treatment is: approximately 10-day PBMC culture with coronavirus spike peptide pools or control peptides (ViraFEST assay). Cultured CD4+ T cell DNA was sequenced using the Oncomine TCR Beta short-read assay. TCRdb reprocessed the PCR reads via MiXCR and lists one record per CDR3 protein. The data contain approximately 10,000 distinct CDR3 sequences, roughly 47% of them seen just once; the ten biggest clones take up roughly a third. What was sequenced was CD4+ T cells from blood, cultured in vitro. The receptors shown here come from a human donor who had recovered from COVID-19.

The chain has TRBV20-1 and TRBJ2-3; no definite D call. The length of the CDR3 is 15 residues. V shed 2 bases and J shed 5 bases, with 17 bases lying between them. Germline V lookup: CDR1 DFQATT, CDR2 SNEGSKA (reference sequence). This CDR3 reads CSARSPSGLLDTQYF. CDR3 DNA sequence: TGCAGTGCTAGATCCCCCTCTGGGCTACTAGATACGCAGTATTTT.

The table lists this clonotype with a few counts. Relative to the germline gene, one junction end is altered; a read error may explain this. V usage is TRBV7-9 and J usage is TRBJ1-1, with D uncertain. CDR3 length: 12 residues. CDR1 SEHNR and CDR2 FQNEAQ come from the germline V gene (reference sequence). CDR3 sequence (DNA): TGTGCCAGTAGCTGGCAGAACACTGAAGCTTTCTTT. It specifies CASSWQNTEAFF.

By share of the sample, this clonotype is medium-sized (0.01 to 0.1%). CDR3 nucleotide sequence: TGTGCCAGCAAGGCTGGGGGAGAGGTCAAAAACATTCAGTACTTC. It is translated as CASKAGGEVKNIQYF. V and J are TRBV2 and TRBJ2-4; either TRBD1 or TRBD2 may fit D (5 bases each). V lost 7 bases, J lost 3 bases, and 16 bases lay in between. The V gene's germline CDR1 is SNHLY and CDR2 FYNNEI. The CDR3 is 15 residues long. The full variable domain, completed using reference TRBV2 and TRBJ2-4, is EPEVTQTPSHQVTQMGQEVILRCVPISNHLYFYWYRQILGQKVEFLVSFYNNEISEKSEIFDDQFSVERPDGSNFTLKIRSTKLEDSAMYFCASKAGGEVKNIQYFGAGTRLSVL.

The chain uses TRBV5-5 and TRBJ2-3; 8 positions agree with TRBD2. The CDR3 extends over 17 amino acids. The ends lost 3 bases at V and 0 bases at J; junction bases unmatched: 9. CDR1 and CDR2 (germline): SGHKS, YYEKEE (reference sequence). CDR3 DNA: TGTGCCAGCAGCTGGTCCCCCGCGGGGGGTAGCACAGATACGCAGTATTTT. Translating it yields CASSWSPAGGSTDTQYF.

The chain combines TRBV11-3 with TRBJ2-5, with TRBD2 as a possible D gene (6 bases). The V gene's germline CDR1 is SGHNT and CDR2 YENEEA. The length of the CDR3 is 15 residues. Trimming stripped 5 bases from V and 1 base from J, with 14 bases between. This CDR3 reads CASSAGAGLQETQYF. The CDR3 region has the DNA TGTGCCAGCAGCGCCGGCGCGGGGCTCCAAGAGACCCAGTACTTC.

The V call is TRBV20-1, the J call TRBJ2-5; 7 bases align to TRBD2. V shed 0 bases and J 3 bases; nucleotides not matched to a gene: 7. The CDR3 consists of 15 residues. From germline, CDR1 is DFQATT and CDR2 SNEGSKA (reference sequence). For the CDR3, the DNA is TGCAGTGCTAGAGATTTGGGACTAAAAAAAGAGACCCAGTACTTC. It is translated as CSARDLGLKKETQYF.

This chain links TRBV7-2 with TRBJ1-1; D perhaps matches TRBD1 (6 bases). The germline V gene encodes CDR1 SGHTA and CDR2 FQGNSA. The CDR3 is 15 amino acids. V lost 3 bases and J lost 1, with 12 bases in between. The chain's CDR3 is CASSFRTAWNTEAFF. CDR3 nucleotides: TGTGCCAGCAGCTTCAGGACAGCGTGGAACACTGAAGCTTTCTTT.

This clonotype was found a few times. The chain couples TRBV5-1 to TRBJ1-5; D possibly corresponds to TRBD1 (5 bases). The CDR3 spans 15 residues. V lost 2 bases and J 0 bases, leaving 9 bases between the germline ends. Looked up from germline, CDR1 is SGHRS and CDR2 is YFSETQ. CDR3 loop: CASSLGVDSNQPQHF. CDR3 nucleotides: TGCGCCAGCAGCTTAGGGGTCGATAGCAATCAGCCCCAGCATTTT.

CDR3 nucleotide sequence: TGTGCCAGCAGCTTAGCCATCCCTAGCGGGGGTCAGCAGTTCTTC. Protein product: CASSLAIPSGGQQFF. The rearrangement uses TRBV7-9 and TRBJ2-1, with 10 bases that match TRBD2. Germline V lookup: CDR1 SEHNR, CDR2 FQNEAQ (reference sequence). CDR3 size: 15 residues. V lost 0 bases and J lost 11; bases outside the gene matches: 7.